The 21 T cell receptor beta chains below all came from one sample that was sequenced in a study of blood T cell repertoires in COVID-19. Assay used: immunoSEQ multiplex PCR; TCRdb lists only in-frame clones, some missing. The sample records tens of thousands of clones, 91% being singletons. The sample consisted of peripheral blood. The receptors originated from a man in his fifties or sixties with acute or convalescent COVID-19.

This clone has a single count. The rearrangement joins TRBV9 to TRBJ2-3; TRBD1 agrees at 10 bases. The germline CDR1 and CDR2 sequences are SGDLS and YYNGEE. V shed 4 bases, J shed 6 bases, and the junction held 11 bases outside the gene matches. The CDR3 length is 16 residues. The CDR3 DNA sequence: TGTGCCAGCAGCACCGGGACAGGGGATGGCATTGATACGCAGTATTTT. Residues: CASSTGTGDGIDTQYF.

The CDR3 nucleotides are TGTGCCAGCAGTTGGATTACAGGGGGCGGTTCACCCCTCCACTTT. Protein: CASSWITGGGSPLHF. The J gene is TRBJ1-6, the V gene TRBV6-2 or TRBV6-3, with 9 positions matching TRBD1. V was pared by 4 bases and J by 9 bases, with 7 bases of the junction left unmatched. The length of the CDR3 is 15 residues. Per germline, CDR1 MNHEY and CDR2 SVGEGT.

The V call is TRBV4-2, the J call TRBJ2-3, with 8 bases that match TRBD2. Trimming took 0 bases from V and 4 from J; bases not matched to a gene: 9. Germline loops: CDR1 LGHNA, CDR2 YNFKEQ. The CDR3 is made up of 17 amino acids. The CDR3 reads CASSQDLWREVSDTQYF. The CDR3 nucleotides are TGTGCCAGCAGCCAAGATTTGTGGCGGGAGGTATCAGATACGCAGTATTTT.

By proportion, this clone is medium-sized (0.01 to 0.1%). The chain carries TRBV19 and TRBJ2-3, with 8 positions matching TRBD2. The CDR3 is made up of 16 amino acids. Germline CDR1 is LNHDA and CDR2 is SQIVND (reference sequence). Losses at the gene ends were 2 bases for V and 0 bases for J; bases not matched to a gene: 4. Here the CDR3 DNA reads TGTGCCAGTAGTATAAGGCGCGGGAGGAGCACAGATACGCAGTATTTT. Amino acids: CASSIRRGRSTDTQYF.

This chain joins TRBV6-5 and TRBJ2-1, with 7 bases fitting TRBD2. The CDR3 has 15 amino acids. V gave up 7 bases and J gave up 2 bases; unmatched junction bases: 8. Germline V CDR1 and CDR2: MNHEY, SVGAGI. CDR3 amino acids: CASKPSGFAYNEQFF. The CDR3 DNA is TGTGCCAGCAAACCTAGCGGTTTCGCCTACAATGAGCAGTTCTTC.

The chain has TRBV2 and TRBJ1-1; tentatively, D is TRBD1 (6 bases). The CDR3 totals 13 residues. CDR1 and CDR2 (germline): SNHLY, FYNNEI. V shed 5 bases and J shed 7 bases, with 14 bases lying between them. The CDR3 spells CASSRDKRLEAFF. The CDR3 nucleotides are TGTGCCAGCAGTCGGGACAAGCGCCTTGAAGCTTTCTTT.

The V call is TRBV30, the J call TRBJ1-5; 8 positions match TRBD1. This CDR3 has 14 residues. With 0 bases clipped from V and 6 bases from J, the junction kept 4 bases outside the gene matches. The germline gives CDR1 GTSNPN, CDR2 SVGIG (reference sequence). The CDR3 DNA sequence: TGTGCCTGGAGTGTAGACAGGGGTAGTCAGCCCCAGCATTTT. Amino acid sequence: CAWSVDRGSQPQHF.

V gene TRBV28 combines with J gene TRBJ2-3, with TRBD2 identical over 11 bases. In germline, CDR1 is MDHEN, CDR2 SYDVKM. This CDR3 comprises 14 residues. V dropped 7 bases and J dropped 9; count of bases not matched to a gene: 9. CDR3 region: CASIAGGPVWTQYF. In DNA, the CDR3 is TGTGCCAGCATAGCGGGAGGGCCCGTTTGGACGCAGTATTTT.

In its sample, this clone was seen once. The genes are TRBV6-4 and TRBJ2-2; D possibly corresponds to TRBD1 (5 bases). V was pared by 5 bases and J by 4 bases, with 14 bases between. This CDR3 region has 15 residues. Germline assignment: CDR1 MRHNA and CDR2 SNTAGT. In DNA form, the CDR3 reads TGTGCCAGCAGTCCAGGACATGGGTTCACCGGGGAGCTGTTTTTT. This codes for CASSPGHGFTGELFF.

The J gene is TRBJ2-1, the V gene TRBV3-1 (or the pseudogene TRBV3-2), with TRBD2 matching over 15 bases. The J segment lost 0 bases and the V segment lost 0 bases, leaving 9 bases of the junction unmatched. The CDR3 extends over 21 amino acids. Germline V gives CDR1 LGHDT, CDR2 YNNKEL (reference sequence). This CDR3 reads CASSQDRRTSGRGDSYNEQFF. CDR3 bases: TGTGCCAGCAGCCAAGATCGGCGGACTAGCGGGAGGGGAGACTCCTACAATGAGCAGTTCTTC.

The chain recombines TRBV24-1 with TRBJ2-4, with 9 bases identical to TRBD1. CDR1 and CDR2 from the germline V gene are KGHDR and SFDVKD. Trimming at V came to 4 bases and at J to 8 bases, leaving 8 bases not matched to a gene. The CDR3 has 15 residues. CDR3 in amino acids: CATSDPGTGRDIQYF. CDR3 in DNA: TGTGCCACCAGTGACCCCGGGACAGGGAGGGACATTCAGTACTTC.

This clone was found a few times. J is TRBJ1-5 and V is TRBV15, with 7 bases matching TRBD1. The CDR3 is 16 residues long. V was clipped by 1 base and J by 6 bases; unmatched bases: 9. Germline loops: CDR1 LNHNV, CDR2 YYDKDF (reference sequence). This CDR3 reads CATSRATTGLGQPQHF. The DNA of the CDR3 is TGTGCCACCAGCAGAGCTACGACAGGGTTAGGTCAGCCCCAGCATTTT.

The V call is TRBV12-5, the J call TRBJ1-2, with D perhaps TRBD1 (6 bases). CDR1 is LGHNT, CDR2 FRNRAP, per germline. The CDR3 runs 17 residues. Between the trimmed V and J ends, which lost 10 bases and 4 bases, there was a span of 28 bases. The CDR3 coding sequence is TGTGCTACCAATAGGGAGGGGGGCGCGGGAATGATCTATGGCTACACCTTC. Translating it yields CATNREGGAGMIYGYTF.

This sequence joins TRBV5-4 and TRBJ2-7; 8 nucleotides agree with TRBD1. The CDR3 length is 14 residues. Trimming removed 4 bases from V and 4 bases from J; junction bases left unmatched: 7. Germline CDR1 SGHNT, CDR2 YYREEE (reference sequence). The chain's CDR3 is CASSKGQVPYEQYF. The DNA of the CDR3 is TGTGCCAGCAGCAAGGGACAGGTCCCGTACGAGCAGTACTTC.

The chain uses TRBV27 and TRBJ2-7; 10 bases line up with TRBD1. Germline CDR1 and CDR2: MNHEY and SMNVEV (reference sequence). J was trimmed by 5 bases and V by 6 bases; bases with no gene match: 7. This CDR3 comprises 14 residues. The CDR3 loop is CASRPGQGYHEQYF. Here the CDR3 DNA reads TGTGCCAGCAGGCCGGGACAGGGGTATCACGAGCAGTACTTC.

The table lists this clone with a count of one. This sequence joins TRBV5-6 and TRBJ1-1; D not resolved. CDR1 is SGHDT, CDR2 YYEEEE, per germline. The CDR3 has 12 residues. The germline V and J ends were trimmed by 2 bases and 5 bases, with 7 bases remaining between them. For the CDR3, the DNA is TGTGCCAGCAGCTTTTTGCGGACTGAAGCTTTCTTT. It codes for CASSFLRTEAFF.

The J gene is TRBJ1-6, the V gene TRBV27; D uncertain. V was pared by 6 bases and J by 3 bases, with 6 bases between. The CDR3 covers 13 residues. Germline V CDR1 and CDR2: MNHEY, SMNVEV (reference sequence). The CDR3 sequence is CASSLDYNSPLHF. In DNA, the CDR3 is TGTGCCAGCAGCCTAGACTATAATTCACCCCTCCACTTT.

The V and J genes are TRBV5-1 and TRBJ1-4; no reliable D call. Trimming cost V 5 bases and J 5 bases, with 13 bases left between them. Germline V gives CDR1 SGHRS, CDR2 YFSETQ. The CDR3 sequence is 14 residues long. CDR3 sequence (DNA): TGCGCCAGCAGGGTTGCGGTCTTAAATGAAAAACTGTTTTTT. Translation gives CASRVAVLNEKLFF.

The chain employs TRBV9 and TRBJ1-2; D is possibly TRBD1 (6 bases). The CDR3 contains 14 residues. The V end lost 0 bases, the J end lost 8 bases, and 14 bases lay between the germline ends. Per germline, CDR1 SGDLS and CDR2 YYNGEE. The CDR3 sequence is CASSVDRVPGGYTF. CDR3 nucleotide sequence: TGTGCCAGCAGCGTAGACAGGGTCCCCGGGGGCTACACCTTC.

The V gene is TRBV7-9, the J gene TRBJ1-1, with 9 nucleotides matching TRBD1. This CDR3 has 14 amino acids. The germline V gene encodes CDR1 SEHNR and CDR2 FQNEAQ (reference sequence). V lost 4 bases, J lost 3 bases, and 3 bases stayed unmatched. CDR3 loop: CASSSGTGHTEAFF. CDR3 coding DNA: TGTGCCAGCAGCTCCGGGACAGGGCACACTGAAGCTTTCTTT.

The chain recombines TRBV28 with TRBJ2-5; 11 bases map to TRBD2. CDR1 and CDR2 (germline): MDHEN, SYDVKM. The CDR3 is 16 amino acids. V lost 5 bases, J lost 7 bases, and 12 bases stayed unmatched. The chain's CDR3 is CASSPPSLAGGVTQYF. The DNA for the CDR3 is TGTGCCAGCAGTCCCCCCTCCCTAGCGGGAGGCGTGACCCAGTACTTC.